A single sample gave rise to the 16 T cell receptor beta chains below, sequenced in a study of beta chain features in type 1 diabetes. Reverse transcription of all isolated RNA meant that expressed TCRB transcripts were sequenced. The method was immunoSEQ multiplex PCR; TCRdb's version includes in-frame clones alone and lacks a portion of them. Here the sample spans fewer than 500,000 clones, approximately 15% being singletons. The sequenced material came from naive CD4+ T cells from blood. The receptors derive from a young man in good health.

This clone was detected only a few times. This rearrangement joins TRBV7-2 to TRBJ2-1; 12 bases are shared with TRBD2. J lost 8 bases, V lost 10 bases, and 9 bases had no gene match. This CDR3 region has 14 residues. The germline CDR1 and CDR2 sequences are SGHTA and FQGNSA. In nucleotides, the CDR3 is TGTGCCATCTCGACTAGCGGGAGTTTGGATGAGCAGTTCTTC. As protein: CAISTSGSLDEQFF.

Only one count was recorded for this clone. The chain combines TRBV5-4 with TRBJ2-2, with D hard to call. The CDR3 runs 15 residues. The germline V gene has CDR1 SGHNT and CDR2 YYREEE (reference sequence). Trimming cost V 2 bases and J 6 bases, with 14 bases left between them. The CDR3 spells CASSFPGRTAGELFF. In DNA, the CDR3 is TGTGCCAGCAGCTTCCCCGGAAGGACCGCCGGGGAGCTGTTTTTT. The whole variable domain, filled in from reference TRBV5-4 and TRBJ2-2, reads ETGVTQSPTHLIKTRGQQVTLRCSSQSGHNTVSWYQQALGQGPQFIFQYYREEENGRGNFPPRFSGLQFPNYSSELNVNALELDDSALYLCASSFPGRTAGELFFGEGSRLTVL.

This clone was seen only a few times. The V call is TRBV14, the J call TRBJ2-5; a weak D match, TRBD1 (6 bases). The CDR3 totals 15 residues. Trimming left V 2 bases short and J 5 bases short, with 15 bases between. CDR1 SGHDN and CDR2 FVKESK come from the germline V gene. CDR3: CASSQSWGPWETQYF. The DNA for the CDR3 is TGTGCCAGCAGCCAAAGCTGGGGGCCTTGGGAGACCCAGTACTTC. Drawing the rest from reference TRBV14 and TRBJ2-5, the complete variable domain is EAGVTQFPSHSVIEKGQTVTLRCDPISGHDNLYWYRRVMGKEIKFLLHFVKESKQDESGMPNNRFLAERTGGTYSTLKVQPAELEDSGVYFCASSQSWGPWETQYFGPGTRLLVL.

This clone was picked up a small number of times. The chain joins TRBV30 to TRBJ1-5; D might be TRBD1 (6 bases). V was shortened by 2 bases and J by 7 bases, with 12 bases between the two germline ends. Germline V gene lookup returns CDR1 GTSNPN and CDR2 SVGIG (reference sequence). The CDR3 spans 13 residues. The CDR3 region is CAWSHREGQPQHF. The CDR3 region has the DNA TGTGCCTGGAGTCACAGGGAAGGCCAGCCCCAGCATTTT.

This chain uses TRBV4-1 with TRBJ2-4, with TRBD1 identical over 8 bases. Trimming cost V 3 bases and J 6 bases; bases outside gene matches: 16. This CDR3 is built from 18 residues. CDR1 MGHRA and CDR2 YSYEKL come from the germline V gene. The CDR3 here is CASSQATTRQGSSNIQYF. CDR3 nucleotide sequence: TGCGCCAGCAGCCAGGCGACAACTCGACAGGGGTCCTCAAACATTCAGTACTTC.

This clone was picked up a small number of times. The V call is TRBV7-6, the J call TRBJ2-5; 7 bases agree with TRBD1. V trimming: 4 bases; J trimming: 2 bases; junction bases outside the gene matches: 7. This CDR3 comprises 15 residues. The germline CDR1 and CDR2 sequences are SGHVS and FNYEAQ. The CDR3 here is CASSSRTGLQETQYF. CDR3 nucleotides: TGTGCCAGCAGCTCAAGGACAGGTTTACAAGAGACCCAGTACTTC.

This clone was observed a handful of times. The gene calls are TRBV7-2 and TRBJ1-5; D uncertain. Germline assignment: CDR1 SGHTA and CDR2 FQGNSA. Trimming removed 2 bases from V and 5 bases from J, with 7 bases in between. The CDR3 covers 13 residues. The CDR3 DNA sequence: TGTGCCAGCAGCTTAATCGCGGATCAGCCCCAGCATTTT. Amino acids: CASSLIADQPQHF.

The rearrangement links TRBV2 to TRBJ1-2; D is undetermined. The CDR3 spans 14 residues. Germline assignment: CDR1 SNHLY and CDR2 FYNNEI. V was shortened by 4 bases and J by 2 bases, with 11 bases between the two germline ends. The CDR3 spells CASSVTKRNYGYTF. The CDR3, as DNA: TGTGCCAGCAGTGTAACTAAGAGGAACTATGGCTACACCTTC.

V and J are TRBV4-3 and TRBJ2-3; no definite D call. Germline CDR1 LGHNA, CDR2 YSLEER. The CDR3 is made up of 16 amino acids. The ends were cut back, 5 bases at V and 3 bases at J, with 18 bases in the middle. CDR3 bases: TGCGCCAGCAGCGATCGCCATCCCGGGTTGACAGATACGCAGTATTTT. Translating it yields CASSDRHPGLTDTQYF.

The chain combines TRBV7-2 with TRBJ2-7; 8 bases are a match to TRBD2. CDR3 length: 17 residues. V dropped 4 bases and J dropped 0; count of bases not matched to a gene: 11. Germline lookup yields CDR1 SGHTA and CDR2 FQGNSA. Here the CDR3 reads CASSSLPSGPSSYEQYF. CDR3 DNA: TGTGCCAGCAGCTCACTCCCTAGCGGGCCAAGCTCCTACGAGCAGTACTTC.

This clone was seen a handful of times. This rearrangement joins TRBV23-1 to TRBJ2-2; D ambiguous. TRBV23-1 is flagged as an ORF with uncertain function. V was clipped by 6 bases and J by 3 bases, with 17 bases between them. The length of the CDR3 is 16 residues. The CDR3 reads CASRRRANLDTGELFF. The CDR3 DNA is TGCGCCAGCAGGCGTAGGGCTAATCTGGACACCGGGGAGCTGTTTTTT.

This clone was seen only a few times. V gene TRBV11-3 combines with J gene TRBJ1-1; 7 nucleotides line up with TRBD1. Trimming took 5 bases from V and 8 from J; bases not matched to a gene: 11. The CDR3 length is 14 residues. The germline V gene has CDR1 SGHNT and CDR2 YENEEA. The CDR3 reads CASSPGQAGREAFF. The CDR3 DNA reads TGTGCCAGCAGCCCCGGACAGGCCGGGAGAGAAGCTTTCTTT.

The chain combines TRBV7-9 with TRBJ2-1; 9 bases fit TRBD1. The CDR3 covers 15 residues. CDR1 is SEHNR, CDR2 FQNEAQ, per germline (reference sequence). The trim removed 1 base at V and 4 bases at J, leaving 2 bases unmatched. The CDR3 loop reads CASSLGDRVYNEQFF. The CDR3 DNA is TGTGCCAGCAGCTTAGGGGACAGGGTTTACAATGAGCAGTTCTTC.

The CDR3 region is CASSPDPYEQYV. The CDR3 DNA follows: TGTGCCAGCTCACCCGACCCATACGAGCAGTACGTC. The chain employs TRBV18 and TRBJ2-7, with D uncertain. Germline CDR1 is KGHSH and CDR2 is LQKENI. V lost 3 bases to trimming and J lost 4 bases, with 7 bases between them. The CDR3 runs to 12 residues.

The chain carries TRBV18 and TRBJ2-5, with a tentative D call TRBD2 (6 bases). V dropped 3 bases and J dropped 2 bases, with 10 bases sitting between them. The germline CDR1 and CDR2 sequences are KGHSH and LQKENI. The CDR3 runs 14 residues. CDR3 sequence reads: CASSPDSGQETQYF. CDR3 in DNA: TGTGCCAGCTCACCGGATAGCGGACAAGAGACCCAGTACTTC.

This clone was counted between two and nine times. The rearrangement uses TRBV5-1 and TRBJ2-5; D uncertain. The germline V gene encodes CDR1 SGHRS and CDR2 YFSETQ. Trimming removed 4 bases from V and 3 bases from J, with 19 bases in between. The CDR3 loop spans 16 amino acids. CDR3 nucleotide sequence: TGCGCCAGCAGCCTACGAACCACATTTGGGGAAGAGACCCAGTACTTC. Residues: CASSLRTTFGEETQYF.